This T cell receptor beta chain was sequenced in a study of blood T cell repertoires in COVID-19. Overall study context: The United States, Italy and Spain were the sources of the acute and convalescent COVID-19 samples. In each case, the material was cDNA or gDNA derived from T cells, B-cell-depleted T cells, or PBMCs.

As originally analysed: Counts of nucleated cells, estimated from reference gene primer amplification, were obtained. Assay used: immunoSEQ multiplex PCR; TCRdb lists only in-frame clones, some missing. The V and J calls and clone size are taken from that table; D and trimming were inferred from the DNA. Of a few hundred thousand clones listed, around nine tenths are singletons. CDR3 size: 14 residues. Germline-derived CDR1 and CDR2 are SEHNR and FQNEAQ (reference sequence). Between the trimmed V and J ends, which lost 3 bases and 4 bases, there was a span of 12 bases. This TCR was recovered from a man aged 50 or older with acute or convalescent COVID-19. Sequencing input: peripheral blood. V is TRBV7-9 and J is TRBJ2-5, with a possible D match to TRBD1 (6 bases). The chain's CDR3 is CASSFPGAIETQYF. The CDR3 region has the DNA TGTGCCAGCAGCTTCCCAGGGGCCATAGAGACCCAGTACTTC.